This TCR beta chain is drawn from a study of cytomegalovirus exposure and HLA in healthy donors. Study findings and constraints: Altogether, 164 TCR beta chains were recorded as cytomegalovirus-associated. Reportedly, diagnosis of cytomegalovirus status by the classifier showed high specificity and sensitivity.

Primers included in the PCR were 60 Vbeta and 13 Jbeta primers. Data came from immunoSEQ multiplex PCR; TCRdb stores just in-frame clones and leaves some out. The sample has roughly 180,000 clones, 76% seen once. V gave up 10 bases and J gave up 6 bases; unmatched junction bases: 19. Germline CDR1 reads WSHSY; CDR2 reads SAAADI. The CDR3 has 16 amino acids. A remark on this clone: What it recognizes is unknown.

The source material was PBMCs. The sequence derives from a female donor in good health and CMV-seronegative. The chain combines TRBV10-2 with TRBJ2-3; 7 bases map to TRBD2. CDR3 nucleotides: TGCGCCACACGGGAGGTCAGCGAGGGTCGACAGGATACGCAGTATTTT. Its protein is CATREVSEGRQDTQYF.